This TCR beta chain was observed in a study of cytomegalovirus exposure and HLA in healthy donors (dated by TCRdb to 2016 to 2017). Regarding the research as a whole: An earlier analysis of roughly 500 of the donors reported 276 Gb of sequence data and around 100 million unique TCR beta sequences obtained from roughly 180 million T cells. Roughly 300 gigabases of sequencing data and 75 million to 85 million unique TCR sequences made up an early release that covered 500 to 700 HLA-typed donors. Of the roughly 400 genotyped donors, approximately 80% fell in the genetic ancestry cluster associated with self-reported Caucasian donors. The study was designed to test whether signatures of past pathogen exposure could be identified by cataloging public T cell receptors. Using immunosequencing, the study profiled T cell repertoires from 666 subjects and related those repertoires to cytomegalovirus serostatus. Along with the roughly 670-subject first cohort, a separate validation cohort of over a hundred different subjects was used. To predict cytomegalovirus infection status, the study combined high-throughput TCR immunosequencing, statistical association of individual TCRs with disease status, and machine learning. To study patterns of TCR occurrence, a later analysis re-analyzed previously published TCR beta repertoires from just over 650 donors and added high-resolution HLA genotyping. Rather than drawing on any new phenotypic data, the later analysis identified candidate immune exposures from TCR beta sequences and the way those sequences occurred across donors. To decide whether each TCR beta V gene segment behaved as functional or pseudogenic, an earlier analysis of approximately 620 of the donors relied on high-throughput TCR beta sequencing. Donor age, sex, ethnicity and CMV serostatus were collected together with the repertoire data. A later genetic analysis took genome-wide SNP genotypes for about three fifths of the 666 donors and used that subset as a discovery cohort. Every discovery cohort repertoire had been produced on one sequencing platform. HLA typing covered class I and class II loci at four-digit resolution. Typing coverage varied by locus: about 620-630 donors for A, B, C, DRB1 and DQB1; 500 to 550 for DQA1; 600 to 610 for DPA1; under 490 for DPB1. Several DR-DQ haplotypes were treated as single units for association and clustering because of strong linkage in the cohort. Among roughly 400 genotyped donors of the cohort, an average of approximately 200,000 unique TCR beta nucleotide sequences was sequenced per donor, of which roughly 18% were non-productive. Overall results and qualifications from the work: A total of 150 or so TCR beta chains were listed by the study as associated with cytomegalovirus. The classifier was reported to diagnose cytomegalovirus status with high specificity and sensitivity in both the original and validation cohorts. Across donors, most TCR sequences were observed very rarely, whereas some public TCRs were present in many individuals. In a later analysis, HLA-associated TCR beta chains were found to be more clonally expanded and to have lower generation probabilities than equally common non-associated chains. Correlated functional status among segregating V segments might reflect linkage disequilibrium, but an unknown experimental factor could not be ruled out. Because some donors lacked HLA typing at each locus, the association tests relied only on the typed subset. Several of the top co-occurrence clusters appeared to be linked to parvovirus B19, influenza, CMV and Epstein-Barr virus, according to a later analysis. The presence/absence analyses assumed that sequencing depth was roughly uniform across donors, and that assumption may not be true. In a later genetic analysis, fewer N-insertions in productive TCRs were reported among donors in an Asian-associated ancestry cluster than the roughly 700-donor mean. Specific HLA alleles were associated with over 15,000 TCR beta sequences at a false discovery rate of 0.05 in a later analysis. According to the authors, the approach could potentially be generalized to other disease states and immunological phenotypes. The earlier analysis of a few hundred of the donors excluded over 15 rarely observed V segments, including chromosome 9 orphons, because counts were too low. This cohort had only TCR beta chains sequenced, and the lack of alpha or paired-chain data limited which features could be detected. For the cohort, immune exposure information was limited to CMV serostatus. A few of the identified cytomegalovirus-associated TCR beta chains were confirmed in vitro to be specific for cytomegalovirus antigens. In a later analysis, most CMV-associated TCR beta chains were found to appear HLA-restricted, with HLA associations seemingly driven largely by CMV exposure. When HLA alleles, especially DR and DQ, strongly co-occurred, TCR associations were difficult to assign to individual alleles. A group of highly shared sequence variants was considered likely to be a technical artifact of the sequencing pipeline. A further reported finding was that TCR beta sequences accurately predicted the HLA-A and HLA-B alleles for most subjects in the first cohort. V-gene and J-gene trimming of TCR beta chains was associated with a missense DCLRE1C variant in a later genetic analysis, and the association was replicated in an independent cohort. In a later analysis, TCR association rates were found to vary across HLA loci, with the most associated TCRs seen for DRB1 alleles and the fewest for HLA-C alleles. In an earlier analysis of about 600 of the donors, most TCR beta V segments appeared in productive rearrangements about 90% or about 30% of the time, broadly matching IMGT annotations.

Receptors were amplified or captured by the immunoSEQ multiplex PCR assay. The multiplex PCR relied on a mix of 60 forward primers for TCR Vbeta segments and 13 reverse primers for TCR Jbeta segments. The CDR3 region of rearranged TCR beta genes was amplified from genomic DNA with a multiplex PCR assay. The Illumina HiSeq System was used to sequence the amplified TCR beta libraries as 87-base-pair reads. For the original study's pipeline: Across the roughly 700 repertoires, a later analysis counted approximately 75 million unique TCR beta chains, approximately 12 million of which were shared by at least two donors. A nearest-neighbor algorithm error-corrected the raw reads and collapsed the reads into unique sequences, merging closely related sequences to remove PCR and sequencing errors. CDR3 sequences were aligned to IMGT reference sequences to assign V, D and J gene segments. For a sequence to be retained, a match of at least six nucleotides was required to both a V gene segment and a J gene segment. Rearrangements were called productive when the CDR3 lacked stop codons and stayed in frame with V and J; all others were non-productive. CDR3 was defined by IMGT convention, running from the second conserved V-encoded cysteine to the conserved J-encoded phenylalanine. The earlier analysis of some 580 of the donors excluded any sequence lacking an unambiguous match to a single V gene segment. In an earlier analysis of roughly 500 of the donors, V segments were called functional above 56.7% productive rearrangements and were called segregating when the between-donor standard deviation exceeded 5%. A statistical classification framework was built for diagnosing cytomegalovirus status from the catalog of TCR beta chain sequences. A later analysis assigned V and J genes by comparing TCR nucleotide sequences with IMGT/GENE-DB human TR gene sequences. In a later analysis, CDR3 sequences and most-parsimonious VDJ recombination scenarios were assigned using the TCRdist pipeline. In a later analysis, each TCR beta chain was defined by its CDR3 amino acid sequence together with its V-gene family, and reads without a unique V-gene family were excluded. In a later analysis, 550 to 650 highly shared, low-generation-probability nucleotide sequences were removed to address suspected cross-contamination and a sequencing artifact. A later analysis calculated a clonal expansion index for each public chain from normalized within-repertoire ranks of inferred template counts. In a later analysis, generation probabilities were computed using a VDJ recombination model fitted to out-of-frame rearrangements, and the results were checked against IGoR. A later analysis scored TCR-TCR, TCR-HLA and TCR-CMV co-occurrence with hypergeometric tests, applying a repertoire-size bias correction to TCR pairs. False discovery rates were estimated in a later analysis by permuting HLA or CMV assignments 20 times. In a later analysis, co-occurring TCRs were grouped using DBSCAN, with TCRdist sequence similarity added in when clustering inside HLA-allele-positive subsets. For co-occurrence clustering, repertoires with fewer than 30,000 or more than 120,000 public chains were excluded, along with 4 to 6 repertoires with anomalous nucleotide sharing. TCRdb's version of the immuneACCESS table is confined to in-frame rearrangements and falls short of the full clone set. An unresolved V gene accounts for under half of the shortfall where checked; the remainder is of unknown origin. V, J and clone size derive from that table, while D and trimming were established from the DNA sequence. The sample yields under 200,000 clones; about 80% were counted once. The top ten clones comprise under 2.5% of the sample.

The cohort consisted of hundreds of healthy bone marrow donors. At the time of sampling, every cohort member was nominally healthy, though immune exposures that went unrecorded were likely present. The donor was CMV seropositive and was included in the group of 270 or so seropositive cohort members. A peripheral blood sample was collected from each donor, and TCR beta sequencing was performed on peripheral blood mononuclear cells. The Qiagen DNeasy Blood Extraction Kit was used to extract genomic DNA from the blood cell samples. On this clone itself: It has no known antigen specificity. It has no much larger one-base neighbor in the sample; base qualities were not kept. Different DNA sequences within this sample yield the same CDR3.

The TCR originated in a woman aged 30 to 39 in good health and CMV-seropositive. Material for sequencing was PBMCs.

The CDR3 region: CASSYSGARTEAFF. Here is the DNA: TGTGCCAGCAGTTACTCAGGGGCCAGGACTGAAGCTTTCTTT. This chain is built from TRBV6-5 and TRBJ1-1; 5 matching bases give a weak D call of TRBD1. The germline V gene yields MNHEY for CDR1 and SVGAGI for CDR2. V is reduced by 0 bases and J by 5 bases, leaving a spacing of 10 bases between them. Measured from the cysteine to the phenylalanine, the CDR3 is 14 residues long. Only CDR3 DNA remains: 42 bases, in frame from the first base.